The 8 T cell receptor beta chains listed next were all sequenced from one sample in a study of Ad26.COV2.S vaccination and SARS-CoV-2 variants. Generated by immunoSEQ multiplex PCR, the TCRdb table keeps only in-frame clones and is missing some. The sample lists around 370,000 clones, about 88% seen once, with less than 4% in the top ten. Treatment in this sample: 15 to 20 received Ad26.COV2.S at low or high dose, single or two shots; a few received placebo; per-sample allocation not given. Samples came from day 63 after the first vaccine or placebo injection. The specimen was peripheral blood, collected in a trial of Ad26.COV2.S vaccine versus placebo. The receptors here all came from a person aged 18 to 65 who received the Ad26.COV2.S COVID-19 vaccine or a placebo.

This clone showed up just a few times. The V gene is TRBV6-2 or TRBV6-3, the J gene TRBJ2-7; 10 bases are shared with TRBD2. Germline trimming cut 6 bases from V and 4 bases from J; bases unmatched to any gene: 6. The CDR3 covers 14 residues. CDR1 is MNHEY, CDR2 SVGEGT, per germline. DNA for the CDR3: TGTGCCAGCAGCAGCGGGGGGGCTTTATACGAGCAGTACTTC. This encodes CASSSGGALYEQYF.

The chain recombines TRBV5-1 with TRBJ2-6; D uncertain. Trimming cost V 3 bases and J 2 bases, with 9 bases left between them. Looked up from germline, CDR1 is SGHRS and CDR2 is YFSETQ. The CDR3 loop spans 15 amino acids. The CDR3 region is CASSYQDPGANVLTF. CDR3 bases: TGCGCCAGCAGCTATCAAGACCCTGGGGCCAACGTCCTGACTTTC.

In the case of this clone: A read error may account for a junction end that differs from germline. The V gene is TRBV30, the J gene TRBJ2-1, with 7 nucleotides matching TRBD1. This CDR3 comprises 13 residues. Germline assignment: CDR1 GTSNPN and CDR2 SVGIG (reference sequence). The CDR3 DNA follows: TGTGCCTGGAGTGTGCTAGCTGGGGGACAGCTGGTCTTC. It codes for CAWSVLAGGQLVF.

This clone was counted once. V usage is TRBV11-3 and J usage is TRBJ2-1; 9 nucleotides match TRBD1. The CDR3 runs to 15 residues. V was pared by 5 bases and J by 4 bases, with 6 bases of the junction left unmatched. CDR1 and CDR2 (germline): SGHNT, YENEEA. The CDR3 here is CASSAAGQGYNEQFF. In nucleotides, the CDR3 is TGTGCCAGCAGCGCCGCCGGACAGGGGTACAATGAGCAGTTCTTC.

V gene TRBV30 combines with J gene TRBJ2-7; D is unresolved. The V end lost 2 bases, the J end lost 7 bases, and 12 bases lay between the germline ends. The CDR3 is 12 residues long. CDR1 and CDR2 (germline): GTSNPN, SVGIG (reference sequence). In DNA form, the CDR3 reads TGTGCCTGGAGTAAAGGGTTGTATGAGCAGTACTTC. Protein sequence: CAWSKGLYEQYF.

This chain connects TRBV7-2 to TRBJ2-7; D is unresolved. The CDR3 loop spans 13 amino acids. V lost 6 bases to trimming and J lost 9 bases, with 18 bases between them. Germline CDR1 reads SGHTA; CDR2 reads FQGNSA. The CDR3 DNA is TGTGCCAGCAGAAGCTCGACTGCTACGGGGCAGTACTTC. This translates into CASRSSTATGQYF. Full variable domain (rest looked up from reference TRBV7-2 and TRBJ2-7): GAGVSQSPSNKVTEKGKDVELRCDPISGHTALYWYRQSLGQGLEFLIYFQGNSAPDKSGLPSDRFSAERTGGSVSTLTIQRTQQEDSAVYLCASRSSTATGQYFGPGTRLTVT.

In DNA, the CDR3 is TGTGCCAGCAGCCTCACAGATACGCAGTATTTT. Translation: CASSLTDTQYF. The chain uses TRBV27 and TRBJ2-3; D remains unclear. From germline, CDR1 is MNHEY and CDR2 SMNVEV (reference sequence). CDR3 length equals 11 residues. V dropped 6 bases and J dropped 2 bases, with 3 bases sitting between them.

The genes are TRBV5-1 and TRBJ2-5; tentatively, D is TRBD1 (6 bases). Germline CDR1 reads SGHRS; CDR2 reads YFSETQ. Trimming stripped 3 bases from V and 4 bases from J, with 19 bases between. The CDR3 has 16 amino acids. The CDR3 sequence is CASSWGVGALVETQYF. The DNA of the CDR3 is TGCGCCAGCAGCTGGGGAGTGGGGGCTTTGGTAGAGACCCAGTACTTC.